Shown below are 2 T cell receptor beta chains from a single sample sequenced in a study of T cell repertoires in cytomegalovirus infection. TCRdb analysed the reads with MiXCR anew, one entry per CDR3 protein. Of about 530,000 distinct CDR3 sequences listed, about a quarter are singletons. Sequencing used PBMCs. All receptors come from a human donor in good health (CMV status not recorded). Some clones in this sample may be carry-over from other donors' samples.

This sequence joins TRBV6-6 and TRBJ1-4, with D possibly being TRBD1 (5 bases). The germline gives CDR1 MNHNY, CDR2 SVGAGI (reference sequence). The CDR3 is 14 residues long. V was pared by 8 bases and J by 2 bases, with 12 bases between. CDR3: CASSGDLTNEKLFF. For the CDR3, the DNA is TGTGCCAGCTCGGGGGACCTTACTAATGAAAAACTGTTTTTT.

The chain joins TRBV7-6 to TRBJ2-3; 7 nucleotides line up with TRBD2. CDR3 length: 14 residues. After removal of 3 bases from V and 6 bases from J, the junction contained 6 bases not matched to a gene. In germline, CDR1 is SGHVS, CDR2 FNYEAQ. For the CDR3, the DNA is TGTGCCAGCAGCTTGAGCGGGATTGGGGATACGCAGTATTTT. Amino acids: CASSLSGIGDTQYF.